The clone carrying this TCR beta chain was found a few times. It was by quantitative 5'-RACE with molecular barcodes that TCR beta libraries were made. Each CDR3 protein is one row after TCRdb ran MiXCR on the 5' RACE reads. There are approximately 200,000 distinct CDR3 sequences in the sample; around 13% occur only once, and approximately 17% lies in the top ten. These data originate in a study of CD8 T cells in ankylosing spondylitis. The sequencing input was blood, either unsorted or a sorted T cell fraction (not recorded which). This TCR was recovered from a male donor with ankylosing spondylitis or in good health (not recorded which).

CDR3 sequence: CAISDPLGLAGETQYF. Written as DNA, the CDR3 is TGTGCCATCAGTGACCCACTGGGACTAGCTGGAGAGACCCAGTACTTC. This chain links TRBV10-3 with TRBJ2-5; TRBD2 agrees at 9 bases. With V trimmed by 3 bases and J by 4 bases, 9 bases remained unmatched. From germline, CDR1 is ENHRY and CDR2 SYGVKD. The CDR3 runs to 16 residues.